The TCR beta chain under discussion was sequenced for a study of blood T cells in healthy people across ages. The use of a sample-barcoded 5' primer and a J-beta primer mix characterized a second PCR of roughly 6 to 11 cycles. TCRdb analysed the 5' RACE reads with MiXCR anew, one entry per CDR3 protein. The sample consists of approximately 1.5 million distinct CDR3 sequences, about 31% of them appearing once. CDR1 is LNHNV, CDR2 YYDKDF, per germline (reference sequence). V shed 4 bases and J shed 6 bases, with 11 bases lying between them. The CDR3 contains 13 residues. The chain has TRBV15 and TRBJ2-3, with unresolved D. This clonotype was sampled from a woman aged 30 to 39 in good health. The sequenced sample consisted of blood. The CDR3 DNA follows: TGTGCCACCAGCACCCCTAATGTGGATACGCAGTATTTT. Its translation is CATSTPNVDTQYF.